Following are 8 T cell receptor beta chains from one sample sequenced in a study of CD8 T cells in ankylosing spondylitis. TCRdb redid the calling of the 5' RACE reads with MiXCR, one entry per CDR3 protein. This sample has some 200,000 distinct CDR3 sequences; about 13% occur once, and the top ten carry 16%. Material for sequencing was blood, either unsorted or a sorted T cell fraction (not recorded which). These receptors all stem from a male donor with ankylosing spondylitis or in good health (not recorded which).

This clonotype was seen more than once but under ten times. V and J are TRBV6-5 and TRBJ2-5; D is perhaps TRBD2 (5 bases). This CDR3 contains 14 residues. Germline V gene sequence: CDR1 MNHEY, CDR2 SVGAGI. V dropped 2 bases and J dropped 4 bases, with 11 bases sitting between them. CDR3 in DNA: TGTGCCAGCAGTTACCACGGGGTCGGAGAGACCCAGTACTTC. Protein product: CASSYHGVGETQYF.

This clonotype was seen a few times. The chain joins TRBV4-2 to TRBJ1-1; a weak D match, TRBD1 (6 bases). Germline-derived CDR1 and CDR2 are LGHNA and YNFKEQ. There are 16 residues in the CDR3. Trimming removed 1 base from V and 3 bases from J, with 15 bases in between. The DNA of the CDR3 is TGTGCCAGCAGCCAAGCCAGGGGAGGGGGGGACACTGAAGCTTTCTTT. Translated, it gives CASSQARGGGDTEAFF.

This clonotype has at least ten counts. The chain links TRBV7-9 to TRBJ2-4; D possibly corresponds to TRBD1 (6 bases). Trimming left V 5 bases short and J 2 bases short, with 13 bases between. This CDR3 comprises 15 residues. Germline V CDR1 and CDR2: SEHNR, FQNEAQ (reference sequence). CDR3 DNA sequence: TGTGCCAGCAGCCCCCAGGACAGTACCAAAAACATTCAGTACTTC. Translated, it gives CASSPQDSTKNIQYF.

Here the CDR3 DNA reads TGTGCCAGCAGCGTAGCAGGGGGAGGCACAGATACGCAGTATTTT. Translation gives CASSVAGGGTDTQYF. J is TRBJ2-3 and V is TRBV9, with TRBD1 identical over 7 bases. CDR1 is SGDLS and CDR2 is YYNGEE in the germline V gene. CDR3 length: 15 residues. V trimming: 0 bases; J trimming: 1 base; junction bases outside the gene matches: 2.

This clonotype was recorded many times. In DNA, the CDR3 is TGCGCCAGCAGCTTGGGGTTTTACAATGAGCAGTTCTTC. Translated, it gives CASSLGFYNEQFF. The rearrangement links TRBV5-1 to TRBJ2-1, with unresolved D. The V end lost 0 bases, the J end lost 4 bases, and 5 bases lay between the germline ends. This CDR3 spans 13 amino acids. CDR1 and CDR2 from the germline V gene are SGHRS and YFSETQ.

The chain has TRBV20-1 and TRBJ1-1, with D tentatively TRBD1 (5 bases). The CDR3 spans 12 residues. Per germline, CDR1 DFQATT and CDR2 SNEGSKA (reference sequence). V gave up 5 bases and J gave up 1 base, with 8 bases separating them. The CDR3, as DNA: TGCAGTGCTGGACAACCGAACACTGAAGCTTTCTTT. This sequence encodes CSAGQPNTEAFF.

This clonotype has a handful of counts. This sequence joins TRBV3-1 and TRBJ2-5; 13 bases align to TRBD2. The CDR3 spans 16 residues. CDR1 is LGHDT and CDR2 is YNNKEL in the germline V gene (reference sequence). Germline trimming cut 0 bases from V and 4 bases from J; bases unmatched to any gene: 2. CDR3 in amino acids: CASSQELAGGPETQYF. CDR3 DNA: TGTGCCAGCAGCCAAGAACTAGCGGGGGGGCCAGAGACCCAGTACTTC.

The CDR3 DNA sequence: TGCGCCAGCAGCCAAGAAAGAATGGGATACACTGAAGCTTTCTTT. Its protein is CASSQERMGYTEAFF. The chain employs TRBV4-1 and TRBJ1-1; D remains unclear. Germline V lookup: CDR1 MGHRA, CDR2 YSYEKL. The CDR3 spans 15 residues. V gave up 0 bases and J gave up 3 bases, with 11 bases separating them.